Following are 26 T cell receptor beta chains from one sample sequenced in a study of PD-1 blockade in mismatch repair-deficient tumors. Repertoires were generated with immunoSEQ multiplex PCR, while TCRdb's copy carries only in-frame clones and drops some. The sample holds tens of thousands of clones, 60% to 80% seen once. The material was peripheral blood, obtained 2 weeks after starting pembrolizumab. Every receptor here comes from an adult with mismatch repair-deficient cancer.

J is TRBJ2-1 and V is TRBV25-1; 9 bases match TRBD2. CDR3 length equals 15 residues. The germline V gene encodes CDR1 MGHDK and CDR2 SYGVNS. The ends lost 6 bases at V and 4 bases at J; junction bases unmatched: 7. CDR3 in amino acids: CASSRGLAMYNEQFF. CDR3 nucleotide sequence: TGTGCCAGCAGCAGGGGACTAGCTATGTACAATGAGCAGTTCTTC.

This rearrangement joins TRBV6-6 to TRBJ2-2; maybe TRBD2 (5 bases). Germline V gene sequence: CDR1 MNHNY, CDR2 SVGAGI (reference sequence). The CDR3 loop spans 14 amino acids. Between the trimmed V and J ends, which lost 5 bases and 0 bases, there was a span of 7 bases. The CDR3 loop is CASSPGSNTGELFF. CDR3 bases: TGTGCCAGCAGTCCGGGATCGAACACCGGGGAGCTGTTTTTT.

This clone came up a few times. CDR3 in amino acids: CSVKNPGLGPYSYEQYF. The CDR3 DNA follows: TGCAGCGTTAAAAATCCCGGCTTGGGACCATACTCCTACGAGCAGTACTTC. V usage is TRBV29-1 and J usage is TRBJ2-7; D may match TRBD1 or TRBD2 (5 bases each). Germline loops: CDR1 SQVTM, CDR2 ANQGSEA. This CDR3 contains 17 residues. The V end lost 5 bases, the J end lost 0 bases, and 23 bases lay between the germline ends.

This chain connects TRBV19 to TRBJ1-2; no firm D call. The CDR3 consists of 14 residues. V was trimmed by 7 bases and J by 5 bases, leaving 17 bases between them. Looked up from germline, CDR1 is LNHDA and CDR2 is SQIVND (reference sequence). The CDR3 nucleotides are TGTGCCAGTATGGGGTATGGCCCCGCATATGGCTACACCTTC. It encodes CASMGYGPAYGYTF.

The gene calls are TRBV4-3 and TRBJ2-2; 8 nucleotides agree with TRBD1. CDR1 LGHNA and CDR2 YSLEER come from the germline V gene. The junction had 9 bases not matched to a gene; V was cut back by 0 bases and J by 6 bases. This CDR3 comprises 17 residues. The CDR3 nucleotides are TGCGCCAGCAGCCAAGAAGTTAGTGGACAGGGCTCCGGGGAGCTGTTTTTT. It codes for CASSQEVSGQGSGELFF.

V is TRBV28 and J is TRBJ2-7; 14 bases agree with TRBD2. The CDR3 is 15 residues long. Looked up from germline, CDR1 is MDHEN and CDR2 is SYDVKM. Losses at the gene ends were 2 bases for V and 7 bases for J; bases not matched to a gene: 4. The CDR3 coding sequence is TGTGCCAGCAGTTTAGGGGGACTAGCGGGAGAAGAGCAGTACTTC. It yields the protein CASSLGGLAGEEQYF.

The V and J genes are TRBV11-3 and TRBJ2-3, with D perhaps TRBD2 (5 bases). Germline V CDR1 and CDR2: SGHNT, YENEEA. The V end lost 7 bases, the J end lost 2 bases, and 19 bases lay between the germline ends. This CDR3 spans 16 amino acids. The CDR3 sequence: CASTHRASSYTDTQYF. CDR3 DNA: TGTGCCAGCACCCACCGGGCTAGCAGCTACACAGATACGCAGTATTTT.

This clone was counted only a few times. This chain joins TRBV2 and TRBJ1-2, with TRBD1 identical over 8 bases. The CDR3 has 14 amino acids. The germline V gene has CDR1 SNHLY and CDR2 FYNNEI. V lost 7 bases, J lost 8 bases, and 12 bases stayed unmatched. The CDR3 bases are TGTGCCAGCACGGTCGGACAGGGAGTAAGGGGCTACACCTTC. Translating it yields CASTVGQGVRGYTF.

The chain links TRBV7-9 to TRBJ2-1; D gene uncertain. There are 14 residues in the CDR3. V was shortened by 5 bases and J by 0 bases, with 8 bases between the two germline ends. Germline CDR1 reads SEHNR; CDR2 reads FQNEAQ (reference sequence). The CDR3 region is CASSQSSSYNEQFF. In DNA, the CDR3 is TGTGCCAGCAGCCAATCTAGCTCCTACAATGAGCAGTTCTTC.

This clone was counted between two and nine times. The chain joins TRBV4-2 to TRBJ2-7; 11 nucleotides match TRBD2. Germline lookup yields CDR1 LGHNA and CDR2 YNFKEQ. V lost 3 bases to trimming and J lost 6 bases; unmatched junction nucleotides: 7. The CDR3 length is 15 residues. The CDR3 reads CASSHTSGRTGEQYF. The CDR3 DNA reads as TGTGCCAGCAGCCATACTAGCGGGAGAACGGGCGAGCAGTACTTC.

The chain has TRBV7-2 and TRBJ1-1; 10 bases align to TRBD1. CDR1 is SGHTA and CDR2 is FQGNSA in the germline V gene. V was clipped by 6 bases and J by 6 bases; unmatched bases: 7. CDR3 length: 14 residues. CDR3 in DNA: TGTGCCAGCAGTCTTCGACAGGGGGCTTCTGAAGCTTTCTTT. This gives the protein CASSLRQGASEAFF.

V gene TRBV10-1 combines with J gene TRBJ2-3, with D perhaps matching TRBD1 (6 bases). In germline, CDR1 is WNHNN, CDR2 SYGVQD (reference sequence). The CDR3 is made up of 16 amino acids. Between the trimmed V and J ends, which lost 4 bases and 2 bases, there was a span of 16 bases. CDR3 residues: CASSGPPGHLTDTQYF. The CDR3 coding sequence is TGCGCCAGCAGTGGGCCCCCGGGACACCTCACAGATACGCAGTATTTT.

V and J are TRBV29-1 and TRBJ2-5; D gene uncertain. V lost 5 bases to trimming and J lost 1 base, with 11 bases between them. In germline, CDR1 is SQVTM, CDR2 ANQGSEA. This CDR3 is 13 amino acids long. The CDR3 sequence is CSVLVFPQETQYF. In nucleotides, the CDR3 is TGCAGCGTTTTAGTGTTCCCCCAAGAGACCCAGTACTTC.

Here the CDR3 reads CASSFGTSGRIEQYF. As DNA, the CDR3 is TGTGCCAGCAGCTTCGGGACTAGCGGGAGGATCGAGCAGTACTTC. The chain employs TRBV11-2 and TRBJ2-7; 15 positions agree with TRBD2. After removal of 3 bases from V and 6 bases from J, the junction contained 3 bases not matched to a gene. Germline V lookup: CDR1 SGHAT, CDR2 FQNNGV. The CDR3 covers 15 residues.

This clone was observed a few times. The V call is TRBV19, the J call TRBJ1-4; D unclear. The CDR3 is made up of 16 amino acids. Germline V lookup: CDR1 LNHDA, CDR2 SQIVND (reference sequence). V lost 2 bases to trimming and J lost 8 bases, with 18 bases between them. The DNA of the CDR3 is TGTGCCAGTAGTATAAAGGTCGGCACCGCGGCCGAAAAACTGTTTTTT. It yields the protein CASSIKVGTAAEKLFF.

The chain joins TRBV5-1 to TRBJ1-2; D is possibly TRBD1 (6 bases). The germline V and J ends were trimmed by 4 bases and 7 bases, with 23 bases remaining between them. This CDR3 region has 16 residues. Germline CDR1 and CDR2: SGHRS and YFSETQ. The CDR3 bases are TGCGCCAGCAGCCGGACAGCGTCTACCTTAACGGGTGGCTACACCTTC. This gives the protein CASSRTASTLTGGYTF.

J is TRBJ1-2 and V is TRBV14; D gene ambiguous. Germline loops: CDR1 SGHDN, CDR2 FVKESK. Trimming stripped 0 bases from V and 8 bases from J, with 13 bases between. The CDR3 is made up of 14 amino acids. CDR3 in DNA: TGTGCCAGCAGCCAAGATCTTTACTACGGCGGCTACACCTTC. Translating gives CASSQDLYYGGYTF.

The rearrangement links TRBV27 to TRBJ2-7; 7 bases are shared with TRBD2. Unmatched junction bases numbered 5, after V lost 11 bases and J lost 4 bases. This CDR3 is built from 11 residues. CDR1 MNHEY and CDR2 SMNVEV come from the germline V gene (reference sequence). CDR3 residues: CACGGGYEQYF. As DNA, the CDR3 is TGTGCCTGTGGGGGGGGGTACGAGCAGTACTTC.

J is TRBJ2-1 and V is TRBV30, with TRBD2 as a possible D gene (5 bases). The CDR3 contains 15 residues. Trimming cost V 3 bases and J 3 bases, with 15 bases left between them. The germline V gene encodes CDR1 GTSNPN and CDR2 SVGIG (reference sequence). This chain's CDR3 is CAWRRGLTNYNEQFF. CDR3 DNA: TGTGCCTGGAGAAGAGGGCTGACCAACTACAATGAGCAGTTCTTC.

The genes are TRBV19 and TRBJ2-1; D is unclear. The CDR3 covers 13 residues. The V gene lost 6 bases and the J gene lost 3 bases, with 9 bases spanning the gap. Germline V gene lookup returns CDR1 LNHDA and CDR2 SQIVND (reference sequence). Here the CDR3 reads CASSRSFYNEQFF. DNA of the CDR3: TGTGCCAGTAGCAGAAGTTTCTACAATGAGCAGTTCTTC.

This clone was recorded once. The gene calls are TRBV5-4 and TRBJ2-5; D gene ambiguous. The CDR3 totals 14 residues. V was clipped by 0 bases and J by 5 bases, with 11 bases between them. CDR1 and CDR2 (germline): SGHNT, YYREEE (reference sequence). The chain's CDR3 is CASSLAGSRETQYF. CDR3 nucleotide sequence: TGTGCCAGCAGCTTGGCCGGTAGCCGGGAGACCCAGTACTTC. Full variable domain (rest looked up from reference TRBV5-4 and TRBJ2-5): ETGVTQSPTHLIKTRGQQVTLRCSSQSGHNTVSWYQQALGQGPQFIFQYYREEENGRGNFPPRFSGLQFPNYSSELNVNALELDDSALYLCASSLAGSRETQYFGPGTRLLVL.

The genes are TRBV6-4 and TRBJ1-1, with D possibly matching TRBD1 (5 bases). The CDR3 sequence is 15 residues long. V was shortened by 6 bases and J by 1 base, with 15 bases between the two germline ends. The V gene's germline CDR1 is MRHNA and CDR2 SNTAGT. The CDR3 loop reads CASRGSGLQNTEAFF. The CDR3 coding sequence is TGTGCCAGCAGAGGATCGGGACTGCAGAACACTGAAGCTTTCTTT.

This clone was observed a few times. This sequence joins TRBV7-9 and TRBJ1-2; TRBD1 aligns across 7 bases. Germline V gene data show CDR1 as SEHNR and CDR2 as FQNEAQ (reference sequence). This CDR3 has 12 amino acids. V gave up 7 bases and J gave up 8 bases; unmatched junction bases: 7. For the CDR3, the DNA is TGTGCCAGCATCACAGGGGATGGGGGCTACACCTTC. Protein product: CASITGDGGYTF.

The CDR3 loop is CASSLGRGRTEAFF. The CDR3 DNA reads as TGTGCCAGCAGCTTGGGGAGGGGACGAACTGAAGCTTTCTTT. The chain combines TRBV5-5 with TRBJ1-1; D is perhaps TRBD1 (5 bases). Looked up from germline, CDR1 is SGHKS and CDR2 is YYEKEE (reference sequence). This CDR3 has 14 amino acids. V shed 0 bases and J shed 5 bases, with 11 bases lying between them.

This chain joins TRBV2 and TRBJ1-1; 7 positions agree with TRBD1. Per germline, CDR1 SNHLY and CDR2 FYNNEI. The junction had 8 bases not matched to a gene; V was cut back by 4 bases and J by 3 bases. The CDR3 length is 15 residues. CDR3 DNA: TGTGCCAGCAGTGTGACAGGGATGGGAGACACTGAAGCTTTCTTT. Translation gives CASSVTGMGDTEAFF.

The chain has TRBV27 and TRBJ1-2; D perhaps matches TRBD1 (6 bases). Trimming cost V 6 bases and J 6 bases, with 17 bases left between them. The CDR3 contains 14 residues. The germline V gene encodes CDR1 MNHEY and CDR2 SMNVEV (reference sequence). The CDR3 here is CASRFETQGHGYTF. The DNA for the CDR3 is TGTGCCAGCAGGTTTGAGACTCAGGGGCATGGCTACACCTTC.